This T cell receptor (beta chain) originates from a study of cytomegalovirus exposure and HLA in healthy donors. In the PCR, 60 Vbeta and 13 Jbeta primers were used. Sequenced by immunoSEQ multiplex PCR; TCRdb stores in-frame clones only, minus some. Among 150,000 to 200,000 clones listed, around three quarters were seen once. The CDR3 extends over 14 amino acids. Germline V gene sequence: CDR1 ENHRY, CDR2 SYGVKD. With 3 bases removed from V and 4 bases from J, the gap between germline ends came to 10 bases. The J gene is TRBJ1-3, the V gene TRBV10-3, with a possible D match to TRBD1 (5 bases). The receptor comes from a woman aged 25 to 45 in good health and CMV-seropositive. Specimen: PBMCs. This chain's CDR3 is CAISDSGMGNTIYF. The CDR3 nucleotides read TGTGCCATCAGTGACTCAGGGATGGGAAACACCATATATTTT.